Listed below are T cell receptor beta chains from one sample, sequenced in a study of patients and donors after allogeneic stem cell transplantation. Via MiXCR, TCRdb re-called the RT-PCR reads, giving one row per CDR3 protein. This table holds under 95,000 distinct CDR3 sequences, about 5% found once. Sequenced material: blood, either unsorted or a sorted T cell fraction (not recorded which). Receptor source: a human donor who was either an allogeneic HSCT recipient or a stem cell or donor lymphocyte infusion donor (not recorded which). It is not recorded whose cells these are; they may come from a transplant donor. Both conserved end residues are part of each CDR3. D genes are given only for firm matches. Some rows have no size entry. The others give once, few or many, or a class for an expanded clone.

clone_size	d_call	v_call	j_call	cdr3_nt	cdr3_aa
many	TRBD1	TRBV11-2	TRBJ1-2	TGTGCCAGCACTGCCGGGACAGGGGATTTGTATGGCTACACCTTC	CASTAGTGDLYGYTF
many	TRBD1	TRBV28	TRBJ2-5	TGTGCCAGCAAAAAGGGGGCCACGTACCAAGAGACCCAGTACTTC	CASKKGATYQETQYF
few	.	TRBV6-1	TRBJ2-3	TGTGCCAGCAGTCCCCGGGCTAGCACAGATACGCAGTATTTT	CASSPRASTDTQYF
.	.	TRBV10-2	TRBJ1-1	TGCGCCAGCAGTGAACGGACCGAAAGCACTGAAGCTTTCTTT	CASSERTESTEAFF
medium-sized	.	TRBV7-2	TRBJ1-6	TGTGCCAGCAGCCTCCGTAATTCACCCCTCCACTTT	CASSLRNSPLHF
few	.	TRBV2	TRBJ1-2	TGTGCCAGCAGACCCGTGAGGGACCATGGCTACACCTTC	CASRPVRDHGYTF
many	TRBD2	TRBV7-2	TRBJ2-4	TGTGCCAGCAGCCCGCTGGGCCTAGCGGCCATTCAGAACATTCAGTACTTC	CASSPLGLAAIQNIQYF
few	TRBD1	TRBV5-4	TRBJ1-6	TGTGCCAGCGGGAACCAGGGGGTTAATTCACCCCTCCACTTT	CASGNQGVNSPLHF
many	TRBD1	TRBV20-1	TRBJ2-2	TGCAGTGCTAGAGCCCAGGACAGGGTCGGGAAAGGGGAGCTGTTTTTT	CSARAQDRVGKGELFF
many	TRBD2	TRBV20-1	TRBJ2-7	TGCAGTGCTGCTAAACTTAGCGGGAACGACGAGCAGTACTTC	CSAAKLSGNDEQYF
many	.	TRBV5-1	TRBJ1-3	TGCGCCAGCAGCCCGGACCAGGGTAACTCTGGAAACACCATATATTTT	CASSPDQGNSGNTIYF
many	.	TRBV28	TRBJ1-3	TGTGCGTCGGATAACTCTGGAAACACCATATATTTT	CASDNSGNTIYF
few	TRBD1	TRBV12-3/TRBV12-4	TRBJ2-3	TGTGCCAGCAGTTTAGCGCATTTGAGGACAGGGGCGTATTTT	CASSLAHLRTGAYF
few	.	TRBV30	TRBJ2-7	TGTGCCTGGAGTGTTGGATGGACGCACTCCAACGAGCAGTACTTC	CAWSVGWTHSNEQYF
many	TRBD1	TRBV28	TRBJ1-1	TGTGCCACCGGACAGGGGGACACTGAAGCTTTCTTT	CATGQGDTEAFF
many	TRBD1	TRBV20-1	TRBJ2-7	TGCAGTGCTATGGAAACCGGGACAGACCTCTACGAGCAGTACTTC	CSAMETGTDLYEQYF
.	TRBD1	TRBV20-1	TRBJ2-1	TGCAGTCCTGTACCTCGGACAGGGCACAATGAGCAGTTCTTC	CSPVPRTGHNEQFF
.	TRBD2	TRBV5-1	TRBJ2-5	TGCGCCAGCAGCTTATCACCCGCGGGGGGCCAGGAGACCCAGTACTTC	CASSLSPAGGQETQYF